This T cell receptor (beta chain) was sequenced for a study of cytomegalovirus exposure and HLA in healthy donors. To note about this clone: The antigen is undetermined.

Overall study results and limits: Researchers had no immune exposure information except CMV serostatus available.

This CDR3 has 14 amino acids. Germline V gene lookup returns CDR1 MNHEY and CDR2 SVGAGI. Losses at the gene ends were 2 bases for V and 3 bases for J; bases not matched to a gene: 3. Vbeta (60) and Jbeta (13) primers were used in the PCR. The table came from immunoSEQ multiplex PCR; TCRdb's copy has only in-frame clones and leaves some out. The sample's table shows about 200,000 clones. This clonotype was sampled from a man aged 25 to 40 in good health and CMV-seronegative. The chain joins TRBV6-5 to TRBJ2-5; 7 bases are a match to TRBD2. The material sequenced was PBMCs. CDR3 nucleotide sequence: TGTGCCAGCAGTTACGCGGGGGTAGAAGAGACCCAGTACTTC. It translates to CASSYAGVEETQYF.